The 10 T cell receptor beta chains given below trace back to one sample, sequenced in a study of blood T cells in healthy people across ages (dated by TCRdb to between 2015 and 2017). Preparation of the library involved 5' RACE. For sequencing, an Illumina HiSeq 2500 was employed. A second PCR of roughly 7 to 11 cycles was performed with a sample-barcoded 5' primer and a J-beta primer mix. TCRdb reran the public reads through fastp at Q25 and MiXCR, keeping productive beta chains. Entries that share a CDR3 protein sequence are merged under the most common genes and DNA. Present in this sample are 650,000 to 800,000 distinct CDR3 sequences, approximately 44% of which were seen just once. The ten most abundant clones make up around 18% of the sample. The specimen sequenced was blood. The receptor set was obtained from a man in his 60s in good health.

The chain links TRBV7-2 to TRBJ2-7; D is ambiguous. V was cut by 3 bases and J by 0 bases, with 24 bases left in between. The CDR3 length is 19 residues. The germline CDR1 and CDR2 sequences are SGHTA and FQGNSA. Here the CDR3 reads CASSLRSTSPGSYSYEQYF. DNA of the CDR3: TGTGCCAGCAGCTTGCGTTCTACAAGCCCCGGAAGCTACTCCTACGAGCAGTACTTC.

The genes are TRBV6-2 or TRBV6-3 and TRBJ2-5, with D perhaps matching TRBD1 (6 bases). Matching the DNA end better, TRBJ2-7 makes the J call doubtful. The CDR3 is made up of 13 amino acids. Germline V gene sequence: CDR1 MNHEY, CDR2 SVGEGT. Here the CDR3 reads CARYGQRFYEQYF. The CDR3 nucleotides are TGTGCCAGGTACGGACAGAGATTCTACGAGCAGTACTTC.

For this clonotype: At one end the junction does not follow the germline gene, possibly because of a read error. V usage is TRBV6-6 and J usage is TRBJ2-5, with 8 nucleotides matching TRBD1. Matching the DNA end better, TRBJ2-7 makes the J call doubtful. The CDR3 sequence is 14 residues long. In germline, CDR1 is MNHNY, CDR2 SVGAGI (reference sequence). CDR3 coding DNA: TGTGCCAACAGTCCAGGGGGCGGTTTCGCCGAGCAGTACTTC. This gives the protein CANSPGGGFAEQYF.

V is TRBV7-2 and J is TRBJ2-5; D is possibly TRBD1 or TRBD2 (6 bases each). Germline CDR1 is SGHTA and CDR2 is FQGNSA. This CDR3 is built from 17 residues. The ends were cut back, 0 bases at V and 5 bases at J, with 19 bases in the middle. CDR3 amino acids: CASSLARMGGGWETQYF. Written as DNA, the CDR3 is TGTGCCAGCAGCTTAGCGCGCATGGGGGGCGGTTGGGAGACCCAGTACTTC.

This clonotype was recorded a few times. This sequence joins TRBV7-2 and TRBJ1-5; 7 bases match TRBD1. CDR1 and CDR2 (germline): SGHTA, FQGNSA. V gave up 5 bases and J gave up 5 bases; unmatched junction bases: 9. There are 15 residues in the CDR3. The CDR3 bases are TGTGCCAGCAGCGCCACAGGGGAATCTTATCAGCCCCAGCATTTT. It encodes CASSATGESYQPQHF.

V is TRBV7-3 and J is TRBJ2-1, with D uncertain. V was pared by 0 bases and J by 8 bases, with 11 bases between. Per the germline V gene, CDR1 is SGHTA and CDR2 is FQGTGA. The CDR3 covers 14 residues. CDR3 coding DNA: TGTGCCAGCAGCTTAACAGGCCTGTTGGATGAGCAGTTCTTC. It translates to CASSLTGLLDEQFF.

The chain links TRBV6-6 to TRBJ1-1, with D unresolved. Germline V lookup: CDR1 MNHNY, CDR2 SVGAGI (reference sequence). CDR3 size: 14 residues. Trimming pared 5 bases from V and 1 base from J, leaving 11 bases between. The CDR3: CASSRRVANTEAFF. Written as DNA, the CDR3 is TGTGCCAGCAGTCGCCGGGTAGCGAACACTGAAGCTTTCTTT.

The chain is built from TRBV2 and TRBJ1-1; the D is unclear. Trimming removed 3 bases at V and 0 bases at J, with 5 bases between. The CDR3 length is 13 residues. CDR1 is SNHLY, CDR2 FYNNEI, per germline. CDR3 amino acids: CASSEEVNTEAFF. CDR3 nucleotide sequence: TGTGCCAGCAGTGAGGAGGTGAACACTGAAGCTTTCTTT.

The chain joins TRBV6-6 to TRBJ2-7, with a tentative D call TRBD1 (6 bases). The CDR3 extends over 13 amino acids. Trimming left V 6 bases short and J 0 bases short, with 9 bases between. CDR1 and CDR2 from the germline V gene are MNHNY and SVGAGI (reference sequence). The CDR3 spells CASRAQGSYEQYF. In DNA, the CDR3 is TGTGCCAGCAGGGCACAGGGCTCCTACGAGCAGTACTTC.

The rearrangement uses TRBV20-1 and TRBJ1-5; D unclear. Trimming took 3 bases from V and 4 from J, leaving 7 bases between them. Germline CDR1 and CDR2: DFQATT and SNEGSKA (reference sequence). There are 12 residues in the CDR3. CDR3 bases: TGCAGTGCTAGTAGTCCAAATCAGCCCCAGCATTTT. It specifies CSASSPNQPQHF.